Sequencing of this T cell receptor (beta chain) was carried out in a study of cytomegalovirus exposure and HLA in healthy donors. PCR used 60 Vbeta primers and 13 Jbeta primers. TCRdb's copy holds only in-frame clones and misses some; the assay was immunoSEQ multiplex PCR. This table has roughly 80,000 clones, 65% to 70% appearing once. To note about this clone: Antigen: not known.

The ends lost 3 bases at V and 2 bases at J; junction bases unmatched: 9. Germline CDR1 reads SGHRS; CDR2 reads YFSETQ. The CDR3 sequence is 16 residues long. General study findings and limits: Fewer N-insertions than the approximately 680-donor mean were reportedly shown by an Asian-associated ancestry cluster in a later analysis. Rates of TCR association differed by HLA locus in a later analysis, with DRB1 highest and HLA-C lowest.

The sequence was obtained from a woman in her fifties or sixties in good health and CMV-seropositive. Specimen: PBMCs. The rearrangement uses TRBV5-1 and TRBJ2-7, with 9 bases fitting TRBD1. In nucleotides, the CDR3 is TGCGCCAGCAGCTCGGACAATACAGGGGGCGCCTACGAGCAGTACTTC. Amino acids: CASSSDNTGGAYEQYF.